These 4 T cell receptor beta chains were all obtained from the same sample, sequenced in a study of OX40 agonist ivuxolimab in advanced cancers. Sequenced by immunoSEQ multiplex PCR; TCRdb stores in-frame clones only, minus some. In the table there are tens of thousands of clones, around 90% of which are singletons. The sequenced sample was CD4+ or CD8+ T cells sorted from blood, obtained in a trial of the OX40 agonist ivuxolimab. The receptors here all came from an adult with an advanced solid tumor such as melanoma, head and neck, liver or kidney cancer.

In this sample, this clone turned up once. The chain is built from TRBV19 and TRBJ1-1; TRBD1 matches 7 bases. From germline, CDR1 is LNHDA and CDR2 SQIVND (reference sequence). The CDR3 is 17 residues long. The V and J ends lost 4 bases and 0 bases, in that order; junction bases with no gene match: 11. The CDR3 DNA is TGTGCCAGTAGTAACCGGCAGGGGGGAGGGATGAACACTGAAGCTTTCTTT. As protein: CASSNRQGGGMNTEAFF.

The rearrangement links TRBV10-2 to TRBJ1-1; D is perhaps TRBD1 (6 bases). Germline V gives CDR1 WSHSY, CDR2 SAAADI. V was clipped by 8 bases and J by 1 base, with 14 bases between them. The CDR3 spans 14 residues. CDR3 amino acids: CASRAGHPNTEAFF. CDR3 bases: TGCGCCAGCCGGGCGGGACACCCGAACACTGAAGCTTTCTTT.

This clone was picked up one time. The J gene is TRBJ2-1, the V gene TRBV29-1; D gene ambiguous. The CDR3 is 12 amino acids. Germline V gene sequence: CDR1 SQVTM, CDR2 ANQGSEA. With 3 bases removed from V and 4 bases from J, the gap between germline ends came to 7 bases. This CDR3 reads CSVDGRYNEQFF. The CDR3 DNA sequence: TGCAGCGTTGACGGACGTTACAATGAGCAGTTCTTC.

This clone was detected once. The chain links TRBV28 to TRBJ2-1; 7 bases line up with TRBD1. Losses at the gene ends were 7 bases for V and 2 bases for J; bases not matched to a gene: 11. The length of the CDR3 is 16 residues. Per germline, CDR1 MDHEN and CDR2 SYDVKM. The CDR3 protein is CASTQRGQGTYNEQFF. The CDR3 bases are TGTGCCAGCACCCAAAGGGGGCAGGGCACCTACAATGAGCAGTTCTTC.